These 3 T cell receptor beta chains were sequenced from one sample in a study of blood T cell repertoires in COVID-19. Here immunoSEQ multiplex PCR was the method, and the copy in TCRdb shows in-frame clones only, minus some. The sample lists 110,000 or so clones, over 80% occurring once. The sequenced sample was peripheral blood. The receptors were sampled from a woman in her fifties or sixties with acute or convalescent COVID-19.

This clone was observed once. This chain uses TRBV12-5 with TRBJ1-3, with 7 bases fitting TRBD1. J was trimmed by 0 bases and V by 1 base; bases with no gene match: 6. CDR3 length equals 17 residues. Germline V gene sequence: CDR1 LGHNT, CDR2 FRNRAP. The CDR3 here is CASGLDGQALSGNTIYF. CDR3 sequence (DNA): TGTGCTAGTGGTTTGGACGGACAGGCCCTCTCTGGAAACACCATATATTTT. Full variable domain (missing parts from reference TRBV12-5 and TRBJ1-3): DARVTQTPRHKVTEMGQEVTMRCQPILGHNTVFWYRQTMMQGLELLAYFRNRAPLDDSGMPKDRFSAEMPDATLATLKIQPSEPRDSAVYFCASGLDGQALSGNTIYFGEGSWLTVV.

This clone came up many times. The rearrangement joins TRBV6-4 to TRBJ2-1; 10 nucleotides agree with TRBD2. Germline loops: CDR1 MRHNA, CDR2 SNTAGT. V lost 5 bases, J lost 4 bases, and 5 bases stayed unmatched. This CDR3 contains 15 residues. The CDR3 region is CASSRTSGGYNEQFF. The CDR3 nucleotides are TGTGCCAGCAGTCGGACTAGCGGAGGTTACAATGAGCAGTTCTTC.

The chain recombines TRBV12-3 or TRBV12-4 with TRBJ2-4; TRBD1 agrees at 9 bases. The CDR3 consists of 13 residues. Losses at the gene ends were 3 bases for V and 10 bases for J; bases not matched to a gene: 4. The CDR3 loop is CASSLGTGHIQYF. The DNA for the CDR3 is TGTGCCAGCAGTTTGGGGACAGGGCATATTCAGTACTTC.